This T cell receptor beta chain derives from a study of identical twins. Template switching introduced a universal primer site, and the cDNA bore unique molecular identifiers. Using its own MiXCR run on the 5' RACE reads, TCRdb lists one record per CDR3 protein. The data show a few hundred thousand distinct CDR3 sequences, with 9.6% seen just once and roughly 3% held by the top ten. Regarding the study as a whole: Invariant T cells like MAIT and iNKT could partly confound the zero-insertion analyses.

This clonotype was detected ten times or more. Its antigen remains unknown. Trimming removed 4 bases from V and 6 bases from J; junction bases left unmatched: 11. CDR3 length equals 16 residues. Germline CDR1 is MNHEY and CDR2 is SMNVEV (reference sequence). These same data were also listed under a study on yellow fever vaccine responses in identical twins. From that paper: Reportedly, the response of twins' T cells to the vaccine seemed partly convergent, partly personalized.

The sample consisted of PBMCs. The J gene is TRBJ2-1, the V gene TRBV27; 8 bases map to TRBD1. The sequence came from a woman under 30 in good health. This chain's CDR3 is CASSSGRTGNFNEQFF. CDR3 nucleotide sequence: TGTGCCAGCAGTTCTGGGCGGACAGGGAATTTCAATGAGCAGTTCTTC.